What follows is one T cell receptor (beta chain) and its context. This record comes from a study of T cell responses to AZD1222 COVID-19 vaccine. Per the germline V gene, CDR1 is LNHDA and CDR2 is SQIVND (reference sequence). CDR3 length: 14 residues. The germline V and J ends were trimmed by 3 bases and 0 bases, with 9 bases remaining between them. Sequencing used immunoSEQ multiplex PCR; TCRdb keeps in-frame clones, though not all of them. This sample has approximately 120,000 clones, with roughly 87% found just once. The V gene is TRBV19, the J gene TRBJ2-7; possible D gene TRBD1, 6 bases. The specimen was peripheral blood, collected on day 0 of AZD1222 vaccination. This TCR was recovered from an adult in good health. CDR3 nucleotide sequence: TGTGCCAGTAGTATCCTGGACAGCTCCTACGAGCAGTACTTC. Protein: CASSILDSSYEQYF.